The T cell receptor (beta chain) under discussion was sequenced for a study of T-cell memory formation after mild COVID-19. TCRdb ran MiXCR on the 5' RACE reads and lists one entry per CDR3 protein. The repertoire holds just under 550,000 distinct CDR3 sequences, with just over 20% as singletons. There are a few counts of this clonotype. The receptor was derived from an adult woman who had mild COVID-19 (a few samples of this study predate the infection). Cell type and time point are not known. Sequences were obtained from PBMCs or a T cell subset sorted from them (not recorded which).

This CDR3 reads CASSPRGQARGGRNTEAFF. DNA for the CDR3: TGTGCCAGCAGCCCTCGGGGACAGGCCAGGGGAGGCAGGAACACTGAAGCTTTCTTT. The rearrangement links TRBV5-5 to TRBJ1-1, with TRBD1 matching over 8 bases. Germline CDR1 is SGHKS and CDR2 is YYEKEE (reference sequence). With V trimmed by 4 bases and J by 1 base, 18 bases remained unmatched. This CDR3 is 19 amino acids long.